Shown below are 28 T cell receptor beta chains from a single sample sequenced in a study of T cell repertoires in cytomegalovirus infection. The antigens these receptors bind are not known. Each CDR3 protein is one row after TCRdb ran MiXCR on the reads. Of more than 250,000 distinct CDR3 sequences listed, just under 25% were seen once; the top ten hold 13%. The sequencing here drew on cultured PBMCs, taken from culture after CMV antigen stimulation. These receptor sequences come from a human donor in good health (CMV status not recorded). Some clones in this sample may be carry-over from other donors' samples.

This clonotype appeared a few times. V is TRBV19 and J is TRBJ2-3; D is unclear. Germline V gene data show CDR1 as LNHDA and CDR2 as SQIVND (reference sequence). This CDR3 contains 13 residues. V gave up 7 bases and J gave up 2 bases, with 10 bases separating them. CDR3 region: CASTLGLTDTQYF. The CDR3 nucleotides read TGTGCCAGTACCCTCGGCCTCACAGATACGCAGTATTTT.

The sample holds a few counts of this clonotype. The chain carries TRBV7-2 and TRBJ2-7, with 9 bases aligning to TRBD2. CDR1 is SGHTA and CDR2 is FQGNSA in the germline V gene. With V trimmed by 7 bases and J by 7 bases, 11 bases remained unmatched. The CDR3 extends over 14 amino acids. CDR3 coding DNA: TGTGCCAGCACCACCTATAGCGGGAGAGAGGAGCAGTACTTC. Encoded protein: CASTTYSGREEQYF. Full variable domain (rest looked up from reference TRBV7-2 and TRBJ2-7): GAGVSQSPSNKVTEKGKDVELRCDPISGHTALYWYRQSLGQGLEFLIYFQGNSAPDKSGLPSDRFSAERTGGSVSTLTIQRTQQEDSAVYLCASTTYSGREEQYFGPGTRLTVT.

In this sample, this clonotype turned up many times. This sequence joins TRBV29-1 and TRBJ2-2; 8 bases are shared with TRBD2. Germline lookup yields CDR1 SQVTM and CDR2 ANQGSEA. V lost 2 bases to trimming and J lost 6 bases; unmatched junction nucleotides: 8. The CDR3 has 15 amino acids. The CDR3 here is CSVEITGGPSGELFF. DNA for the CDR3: TGCAGCGTTGAAATCACGGGAGGGCCATCCGGGGAGCTGTTTTTT.

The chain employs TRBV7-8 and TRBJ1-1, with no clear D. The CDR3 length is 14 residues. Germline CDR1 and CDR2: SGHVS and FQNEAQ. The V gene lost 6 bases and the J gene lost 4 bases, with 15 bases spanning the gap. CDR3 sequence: CASSPSTGVTEAFF. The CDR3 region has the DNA TGTGCCAGCAGTCCCTCGACTGGGGTCACTGAAGCTTTCTTT.

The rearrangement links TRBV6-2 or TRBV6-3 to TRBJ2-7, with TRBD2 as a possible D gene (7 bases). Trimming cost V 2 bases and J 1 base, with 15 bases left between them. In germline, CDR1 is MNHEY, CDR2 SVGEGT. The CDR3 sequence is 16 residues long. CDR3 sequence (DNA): TGTGCCAGCAGTTACGGGGGCGGCGGGAGATCCTACGAGCAGTACTTC. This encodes CASSYGGGGRSYEQYF.

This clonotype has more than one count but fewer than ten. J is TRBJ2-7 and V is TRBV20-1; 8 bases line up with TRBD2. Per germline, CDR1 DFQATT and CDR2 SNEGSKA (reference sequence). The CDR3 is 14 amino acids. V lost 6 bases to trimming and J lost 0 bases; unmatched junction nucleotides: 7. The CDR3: CSASSGYSSYEQYF. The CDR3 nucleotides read TGCAGTGCCTCTAGCGGGTATAGCTCCTACGAGCAGTACTTC.

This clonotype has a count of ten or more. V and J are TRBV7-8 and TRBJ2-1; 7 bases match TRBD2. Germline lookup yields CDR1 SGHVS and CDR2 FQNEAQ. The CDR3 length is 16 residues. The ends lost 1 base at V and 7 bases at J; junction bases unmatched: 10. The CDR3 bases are TGTGCCAGCAGCTTAGGGCGATGGGGGGGAAAGAATGAGCAGTTCTTC. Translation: CASSLGRWGGKNEQFF.

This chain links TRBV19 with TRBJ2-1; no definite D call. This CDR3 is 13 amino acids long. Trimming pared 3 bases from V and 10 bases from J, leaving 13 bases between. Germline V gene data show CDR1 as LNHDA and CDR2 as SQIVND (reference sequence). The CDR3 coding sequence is TGTGCCAGTAGTATTTTTGTGTCGGCAGAGCAGTTCTTC. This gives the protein CASSIFVSAEQFF.

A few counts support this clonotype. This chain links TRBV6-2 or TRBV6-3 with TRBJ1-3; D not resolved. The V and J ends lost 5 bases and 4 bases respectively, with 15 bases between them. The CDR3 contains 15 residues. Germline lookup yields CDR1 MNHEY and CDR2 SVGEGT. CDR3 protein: CASSIRLIGGNTIYF. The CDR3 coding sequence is TGTGCCAGCAGTATACGACTCATCGGGGGAAACACCATATATTTT.

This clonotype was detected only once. The CDR3 protein is CASSTRQDGGYTF. CDR3 in DNA: TGTGCCAGCAGCACTCGACAGGATGGTGGCTACACCTTC. The chain is built from TRBV7-2 and TRBJ1-2; a weak D match, TRBD1 (6 bases). With 5 bases removed from V and 7 bases from J, the gap between germline ends came to 14 bases. Germline CDR1 and CDR2: SGHTA and FQGNSA. This CDR3 spans 13 amino acids.

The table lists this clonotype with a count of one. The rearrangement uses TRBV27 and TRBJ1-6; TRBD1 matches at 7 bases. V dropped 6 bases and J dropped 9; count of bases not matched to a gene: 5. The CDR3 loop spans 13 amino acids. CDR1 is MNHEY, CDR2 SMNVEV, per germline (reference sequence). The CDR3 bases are TGTGCCAGCAGCGCGAACAGGGGTTCACCCCTCCACTTT. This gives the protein CASSANRGSPLHF.

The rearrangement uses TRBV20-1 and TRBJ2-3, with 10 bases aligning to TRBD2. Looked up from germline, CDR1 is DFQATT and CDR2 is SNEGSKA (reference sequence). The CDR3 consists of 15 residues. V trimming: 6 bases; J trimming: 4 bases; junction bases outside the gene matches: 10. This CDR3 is CSAPVVAGGADTQYF. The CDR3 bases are TGCAGTGCCCCAGTAGTAGCGGGAGGCGCAGATACGCAGTATTTT.

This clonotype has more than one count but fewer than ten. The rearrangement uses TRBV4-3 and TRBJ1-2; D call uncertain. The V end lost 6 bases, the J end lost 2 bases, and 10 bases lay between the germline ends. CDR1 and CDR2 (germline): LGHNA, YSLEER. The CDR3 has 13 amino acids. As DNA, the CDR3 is TGCGCCAGCAGTCCACGGAAAAACTATGGCTACACCTTC. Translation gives CASSPRKNYGYTF.

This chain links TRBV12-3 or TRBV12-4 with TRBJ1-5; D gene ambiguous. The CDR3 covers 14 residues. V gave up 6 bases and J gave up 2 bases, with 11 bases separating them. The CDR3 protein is CASSDRSGNQPQHF. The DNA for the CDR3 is TGTGCCAGCAGCGACCGTAGTGGCAATCAGCCCCAGCATTTT.

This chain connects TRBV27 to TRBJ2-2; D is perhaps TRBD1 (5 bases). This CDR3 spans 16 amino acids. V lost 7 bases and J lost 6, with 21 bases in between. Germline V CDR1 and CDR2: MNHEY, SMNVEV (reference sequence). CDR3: CASTQSRVRTSGELFF. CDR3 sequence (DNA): TGTGCCAGCACCCAATCCAGGGTACGGACCTCCGGGGAGCTGTTTTTT.

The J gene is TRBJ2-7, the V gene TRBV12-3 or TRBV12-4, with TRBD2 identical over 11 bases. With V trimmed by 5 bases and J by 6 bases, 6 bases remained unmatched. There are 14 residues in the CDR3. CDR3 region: CASSHSGLAAEQYF. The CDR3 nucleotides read TGTGCCAGCAGTCATTCGGGACTAGCGGCCGAGCAGTACTTC.

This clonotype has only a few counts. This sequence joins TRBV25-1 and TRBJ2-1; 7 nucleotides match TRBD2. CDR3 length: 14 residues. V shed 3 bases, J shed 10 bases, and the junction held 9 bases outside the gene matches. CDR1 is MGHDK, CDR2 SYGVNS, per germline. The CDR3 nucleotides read TGTGCCAGCAGTGATCGCTCTCGGCGGGGGGAGCAGTTCTTC. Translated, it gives CASSDRSRRGEQFF.

In DNA, the CDR3 is TGTGCCAGCAGACCCTCGGACAGACTGAACACTGAAGCTTTCTTT. Translated: CASRPSDRLNTEAFF. This chain uses TRBV12-3 or TRBV12-4 with TRBJ1-1; a weak D match, TRBD1 (6 bases). V dropped 6 bases and J dropped 0 bases, with 14 bases sitting between them. CDR3 length: 15 amino acids.

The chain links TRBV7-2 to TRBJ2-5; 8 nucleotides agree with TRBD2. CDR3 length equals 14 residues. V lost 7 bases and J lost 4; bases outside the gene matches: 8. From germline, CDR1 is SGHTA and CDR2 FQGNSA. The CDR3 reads CASNQAGESETQYF. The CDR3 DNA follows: TGTGCCAGCAACCAAGCGGGAGAGTCAGAGACCCAGTACTTC.

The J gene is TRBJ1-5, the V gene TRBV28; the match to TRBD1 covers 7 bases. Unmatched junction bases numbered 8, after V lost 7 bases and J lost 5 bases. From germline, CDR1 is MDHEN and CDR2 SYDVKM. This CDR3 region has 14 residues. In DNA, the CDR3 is TGTGCCAGCACCCCTGGCGACAGGGATCAGCCCCAGCATTTT. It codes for CASTPGDRDQPQHF. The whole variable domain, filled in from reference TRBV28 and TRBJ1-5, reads DVKVTQSSRYLVKRTGEKVFLECVQDMDHENMFWYRQDPGLGLRLIYFSYDVKMKEKGDIPEGYSVSREKKERFSLILESASTNQTSMYLCASTPGDRDQPQHFGDGTRLSIL.

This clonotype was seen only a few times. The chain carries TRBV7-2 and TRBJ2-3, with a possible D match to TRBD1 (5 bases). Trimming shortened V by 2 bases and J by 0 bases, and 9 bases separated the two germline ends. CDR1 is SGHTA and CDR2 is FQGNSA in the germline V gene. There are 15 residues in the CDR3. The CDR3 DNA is TGTGCCAGCAGCTTAAGGGGTTATAGCACAGATACGCAGTATTTT. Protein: CASSLRGYSTDTQYF.

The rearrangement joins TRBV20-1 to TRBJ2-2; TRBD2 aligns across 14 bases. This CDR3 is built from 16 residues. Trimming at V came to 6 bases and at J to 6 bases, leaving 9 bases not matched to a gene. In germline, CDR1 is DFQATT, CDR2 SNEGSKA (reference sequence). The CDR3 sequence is CSAPGGLAGESGELFF. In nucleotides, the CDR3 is TGCAGTGCGCCTGGGGGACTAGCGGGAGAATCCGGGGAGCTGTTTTTT.

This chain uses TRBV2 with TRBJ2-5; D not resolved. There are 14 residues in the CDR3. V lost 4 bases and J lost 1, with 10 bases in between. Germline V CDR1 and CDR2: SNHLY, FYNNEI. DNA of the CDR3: TGTGCCAGCAGTGTGCCTAGGGCCCAAGAGACCCAGTACTTC. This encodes CASSVPRAQETQYF.

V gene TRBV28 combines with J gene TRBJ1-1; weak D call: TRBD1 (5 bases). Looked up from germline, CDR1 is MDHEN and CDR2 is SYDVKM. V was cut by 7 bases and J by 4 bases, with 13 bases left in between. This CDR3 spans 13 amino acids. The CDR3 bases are TGTGCCAGCAACCTTCGGAGGGGCACTGAAGCTTTCTTT. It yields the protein CASNLRRGTEAFF.

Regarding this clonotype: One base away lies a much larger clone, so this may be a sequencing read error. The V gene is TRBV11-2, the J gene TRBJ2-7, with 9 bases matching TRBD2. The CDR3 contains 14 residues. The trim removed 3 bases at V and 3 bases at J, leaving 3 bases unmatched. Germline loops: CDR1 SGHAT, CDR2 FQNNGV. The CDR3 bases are TGTGCCAGCAGCTTCGGGACTAGCAGCTACGAGCAGTACTTC. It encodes CASSFGTSSYEQYF.

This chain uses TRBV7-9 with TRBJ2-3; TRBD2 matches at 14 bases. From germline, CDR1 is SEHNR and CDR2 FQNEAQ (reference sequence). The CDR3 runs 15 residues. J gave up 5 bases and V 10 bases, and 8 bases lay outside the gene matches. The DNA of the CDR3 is TGTGCCACAACTCGTGGACTAGCGGGAGGAGATACGCAGTATTTT. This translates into CATTRGLAGGDTQYF.

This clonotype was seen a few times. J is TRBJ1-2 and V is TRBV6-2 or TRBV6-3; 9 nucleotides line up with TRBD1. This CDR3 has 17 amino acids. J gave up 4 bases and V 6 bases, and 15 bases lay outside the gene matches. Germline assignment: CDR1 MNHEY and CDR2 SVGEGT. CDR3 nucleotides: TGTGCCAGCAGCCCACCCCGACAGGGGGAAGCGGTCTATGGCTACACCTTC. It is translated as CASSPPRQGEAVYGYTF.

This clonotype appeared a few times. The DNA for the CDR3 is TGTGCCAGCAGCGATATTGGGCCCGGAAACACCATATATTTT. Its protein is CASSDIGPGNTIYF. The V and J genes are TRBV7-9 and TRBJ1-3, with D uncertain. V was cut by 5 bases and J by 4 bases, with 12 bases left in between. The CDR3 is made up of 14 amino acids. Germline CDR1 reads SEHNR; CDR2 reads FQNEAQ (reference sequence).